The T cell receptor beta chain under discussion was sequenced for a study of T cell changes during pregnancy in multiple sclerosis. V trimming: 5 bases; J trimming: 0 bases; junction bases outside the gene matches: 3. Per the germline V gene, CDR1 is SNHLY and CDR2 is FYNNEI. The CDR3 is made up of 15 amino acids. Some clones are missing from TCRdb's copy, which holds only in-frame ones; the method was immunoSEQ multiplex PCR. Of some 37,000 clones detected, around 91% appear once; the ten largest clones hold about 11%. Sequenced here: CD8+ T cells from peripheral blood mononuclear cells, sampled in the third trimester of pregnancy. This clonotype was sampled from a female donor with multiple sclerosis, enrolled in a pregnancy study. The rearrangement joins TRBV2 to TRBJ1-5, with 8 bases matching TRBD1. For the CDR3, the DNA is TGTGCCAGCAGTTGGGACAGGCGTAGCAATCAGCCCCAGCATTTT. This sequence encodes CASSWDRRSNQPQHF.